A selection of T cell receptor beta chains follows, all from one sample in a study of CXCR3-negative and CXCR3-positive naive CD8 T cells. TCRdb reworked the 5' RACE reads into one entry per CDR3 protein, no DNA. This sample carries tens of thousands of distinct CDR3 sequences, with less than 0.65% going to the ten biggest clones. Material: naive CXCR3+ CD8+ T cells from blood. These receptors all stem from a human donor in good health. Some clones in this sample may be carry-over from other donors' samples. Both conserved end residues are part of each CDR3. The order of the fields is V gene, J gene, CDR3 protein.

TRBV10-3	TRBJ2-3	CAIRLGTGTTDTQYF
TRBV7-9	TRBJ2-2	CASSWGVTGELFF
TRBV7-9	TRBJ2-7	CASSNTGVAYEQYF
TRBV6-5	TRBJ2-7	CASSYFSPGGGASYEQYF
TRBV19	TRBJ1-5	CASSLGMGVHQPQHF
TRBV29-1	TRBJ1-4	CSVGRGPEKLFF
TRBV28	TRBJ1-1	CASSPHTEAFF
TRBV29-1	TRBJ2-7	CTLGQGRPYEQYF
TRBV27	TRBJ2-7	CASSPQRGDWEQYF
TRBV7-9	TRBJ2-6	CASSLQDSSGANVLTF
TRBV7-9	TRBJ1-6	CASSLRGPNSPLHF
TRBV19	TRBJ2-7	CASTSPPSDEQYF
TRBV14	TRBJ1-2	CASSLRDSVYGYTF
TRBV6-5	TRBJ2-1	CASSPSRVRNEQFF
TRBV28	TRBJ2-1	CASRDGGGATYNEQFF
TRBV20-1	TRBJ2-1	CSARDAQAERMSSYNEQFF
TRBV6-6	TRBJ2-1	CASSGFLATDSYNEQFF
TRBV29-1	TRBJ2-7	CSVRTGSYEQYF
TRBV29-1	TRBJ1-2	CSVDSPGAVYGYTF
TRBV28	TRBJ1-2	CASTLLQGLYGYTF
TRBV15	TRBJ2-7	CATSSPTGTGLWEQYF
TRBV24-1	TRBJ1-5	CATSDLPHDQPQHF